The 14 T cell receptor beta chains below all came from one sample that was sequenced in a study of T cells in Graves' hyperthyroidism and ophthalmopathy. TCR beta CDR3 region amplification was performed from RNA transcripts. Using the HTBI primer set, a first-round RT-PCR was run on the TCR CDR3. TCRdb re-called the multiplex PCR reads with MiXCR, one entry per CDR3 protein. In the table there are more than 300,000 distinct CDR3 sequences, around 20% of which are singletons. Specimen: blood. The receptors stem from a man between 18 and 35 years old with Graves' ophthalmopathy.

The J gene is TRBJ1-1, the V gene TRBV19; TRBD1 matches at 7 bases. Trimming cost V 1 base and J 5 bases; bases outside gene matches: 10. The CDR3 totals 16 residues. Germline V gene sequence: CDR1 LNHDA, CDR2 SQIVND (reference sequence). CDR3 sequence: CASSIGRDRGRTEAFF. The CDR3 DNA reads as TGTGCCAGTAGTATAGGTAGGGACAGAGGGAGGACTGAAGCTTTCTTT.

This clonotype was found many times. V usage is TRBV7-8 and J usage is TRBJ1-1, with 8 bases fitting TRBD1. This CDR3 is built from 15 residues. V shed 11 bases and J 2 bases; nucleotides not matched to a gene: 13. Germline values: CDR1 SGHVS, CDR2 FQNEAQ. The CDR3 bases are TGTGCCGGCGACAGGGGACAAGATCCAAACACTGAAGCTTTCTTT. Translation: CAGDRGQDPNTEAFF.

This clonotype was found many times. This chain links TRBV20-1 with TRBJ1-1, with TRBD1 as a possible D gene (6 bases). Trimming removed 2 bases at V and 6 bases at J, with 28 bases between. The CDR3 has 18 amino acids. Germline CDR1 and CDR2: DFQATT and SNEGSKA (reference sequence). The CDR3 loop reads CSARPKMGADHRDPEAFF. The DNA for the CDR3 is TGCAGTGCTAGACCCAAAATGGGGGCAGACCACCGAGATCCTGAAGCTTTCTTT.

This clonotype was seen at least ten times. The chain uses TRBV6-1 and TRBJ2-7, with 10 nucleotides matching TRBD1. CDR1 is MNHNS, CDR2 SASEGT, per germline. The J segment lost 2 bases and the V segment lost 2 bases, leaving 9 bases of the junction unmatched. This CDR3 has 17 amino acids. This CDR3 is CASSEYFGTGVAYEQYF. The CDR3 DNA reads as TGTGCCAGCAGTGAATACTTCGGGACAGGGGTTGCCTACGAGCAGTACTTC.

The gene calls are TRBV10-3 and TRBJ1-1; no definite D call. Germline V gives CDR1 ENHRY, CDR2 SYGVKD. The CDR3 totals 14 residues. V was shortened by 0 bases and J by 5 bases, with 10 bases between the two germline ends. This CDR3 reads CAISESEGWTEAFF. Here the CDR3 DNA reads TGTGCCATCAGTGAGTCTGAGGGATGGACTGAAGCTTTCTTT.

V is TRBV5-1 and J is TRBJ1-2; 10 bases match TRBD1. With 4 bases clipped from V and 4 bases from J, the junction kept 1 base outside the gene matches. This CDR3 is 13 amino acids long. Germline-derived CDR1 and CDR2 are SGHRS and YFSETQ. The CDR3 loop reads CASSGTGVYGYTF. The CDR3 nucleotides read TGCGCCAGCAGCGGGACAGGGGTCTATGGCTACACCTTC.

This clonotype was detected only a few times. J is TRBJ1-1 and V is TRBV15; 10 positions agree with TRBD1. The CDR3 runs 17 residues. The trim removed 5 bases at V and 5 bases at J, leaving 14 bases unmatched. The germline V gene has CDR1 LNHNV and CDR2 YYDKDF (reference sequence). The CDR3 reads CATSVSPRDRGWTEAFF. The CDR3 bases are TGTGCCACCAGCGTTTCACCGCGGGACAGGGGTTGGACTGAAGCTTTCTTT.

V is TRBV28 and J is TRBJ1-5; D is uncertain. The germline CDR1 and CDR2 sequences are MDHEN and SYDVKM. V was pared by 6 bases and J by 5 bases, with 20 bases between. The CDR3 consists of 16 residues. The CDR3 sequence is CASRTPGRSRDQPQHF. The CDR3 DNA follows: TGTGCCAGCAGAACCCCGGGGAGGAGTCGGGATCAGCCCCAGCATTTT.

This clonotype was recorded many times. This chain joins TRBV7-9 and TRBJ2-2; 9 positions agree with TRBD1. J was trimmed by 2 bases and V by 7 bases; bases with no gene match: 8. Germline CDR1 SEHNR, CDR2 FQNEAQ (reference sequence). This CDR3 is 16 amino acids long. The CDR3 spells CASTFTGGVNTGELFF. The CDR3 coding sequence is TGTGCCAGCACCTTCACAGGGGGCGTAAACACCGGGGAGCTGTTTTTT. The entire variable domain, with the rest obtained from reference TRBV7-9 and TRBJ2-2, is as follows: DTGVSQNPRHKITKRGQNVTFRCDPISEHNRLYWYRQTLGQGPEFLTYFQNEAQLEKSRLLSDRFSAERPKGSFSTLEIQRTEQGDSAMYLCASTFTGGVNTGELFFGEGSRLTVL.

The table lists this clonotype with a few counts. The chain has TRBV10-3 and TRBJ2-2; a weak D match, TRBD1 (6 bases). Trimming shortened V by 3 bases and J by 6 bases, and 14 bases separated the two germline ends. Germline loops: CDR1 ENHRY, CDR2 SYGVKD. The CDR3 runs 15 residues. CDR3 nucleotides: TGTGCCATCAGTGATAAGGGGGTGGCGGCCGGGGAGCTGTTTTTT. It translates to CAISDKGVAAGELFF.

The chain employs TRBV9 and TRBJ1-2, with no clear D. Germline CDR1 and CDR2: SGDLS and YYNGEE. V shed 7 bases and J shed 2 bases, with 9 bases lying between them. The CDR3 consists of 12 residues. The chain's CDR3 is CASQSTNYGYTF. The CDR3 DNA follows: TGTGCCAGCCAGAGCACGAACTATGGCTACACCTTC.

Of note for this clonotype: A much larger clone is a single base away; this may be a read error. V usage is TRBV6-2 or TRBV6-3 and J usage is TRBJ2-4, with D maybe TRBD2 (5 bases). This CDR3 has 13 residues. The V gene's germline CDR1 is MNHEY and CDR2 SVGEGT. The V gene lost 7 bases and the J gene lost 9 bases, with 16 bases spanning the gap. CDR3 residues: CASKVWDGGIQYF. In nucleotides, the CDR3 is TGTGCCAGCAAAGTCTGGGATGGAGGCATTCAGTACTTC.

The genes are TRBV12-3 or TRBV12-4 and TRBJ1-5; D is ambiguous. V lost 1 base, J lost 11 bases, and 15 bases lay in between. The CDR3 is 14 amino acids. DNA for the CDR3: TGTGCCAGCAGTTTAGGGGCCCGGCCCGAGACCCAGCATTTT. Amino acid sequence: CASSLGARPETQHF.

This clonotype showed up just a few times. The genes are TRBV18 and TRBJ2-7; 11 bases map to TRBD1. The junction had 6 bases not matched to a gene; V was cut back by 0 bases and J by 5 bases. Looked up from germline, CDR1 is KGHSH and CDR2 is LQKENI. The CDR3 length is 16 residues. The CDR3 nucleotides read TGTGCCAGCTCACCACCGCTTGGACAGGGGGCCCACGAGCAGTACTTC. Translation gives CASSPPLGQGAHEQYF.